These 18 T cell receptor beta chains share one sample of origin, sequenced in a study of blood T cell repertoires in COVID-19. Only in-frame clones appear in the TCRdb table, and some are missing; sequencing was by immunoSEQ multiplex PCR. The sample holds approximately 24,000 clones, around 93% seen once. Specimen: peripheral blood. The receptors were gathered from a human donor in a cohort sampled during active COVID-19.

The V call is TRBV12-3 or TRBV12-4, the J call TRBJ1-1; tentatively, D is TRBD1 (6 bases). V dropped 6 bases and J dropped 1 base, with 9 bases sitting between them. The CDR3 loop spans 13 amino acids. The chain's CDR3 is CASRQGANTEAFF. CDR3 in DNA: TGTGCCAGCAGACAGGGTGCGAACACTGAAGCTTTCTTT.

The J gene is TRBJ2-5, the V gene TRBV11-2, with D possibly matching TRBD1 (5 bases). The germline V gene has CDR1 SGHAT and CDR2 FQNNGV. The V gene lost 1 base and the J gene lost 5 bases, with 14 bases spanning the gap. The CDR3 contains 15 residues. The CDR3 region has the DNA TGTGCCAGCAGCTTAGTGGGGCAGGCCGCCGAGACCCAGTACTTC. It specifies CASSLVGQAAETQYF.

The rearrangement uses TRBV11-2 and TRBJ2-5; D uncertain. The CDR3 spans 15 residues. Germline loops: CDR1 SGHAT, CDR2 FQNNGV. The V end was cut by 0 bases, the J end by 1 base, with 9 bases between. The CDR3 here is CASSLDLGSQETQYF. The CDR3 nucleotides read TGTGCCAGCAGCTTAGATCTGGGCAGCCAAGAGACCCAGTACTTC. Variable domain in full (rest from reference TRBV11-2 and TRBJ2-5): EAGVAQSPRYKIIEKRQSVAFWCNPISGHATLYWYQQILGQGPKLLIQFQNNGVVDDSQLPKDRFSAERLKGVDSTLKIQPAKLEDSAVYLCASSLDLGSQETQYFGPGTRLLVL.

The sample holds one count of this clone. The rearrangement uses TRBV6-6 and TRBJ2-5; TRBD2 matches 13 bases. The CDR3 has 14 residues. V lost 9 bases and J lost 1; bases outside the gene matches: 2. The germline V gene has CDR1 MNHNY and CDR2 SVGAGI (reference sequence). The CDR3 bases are TGTGCCAGTCGGACTAGCGGGGGCCAAGAGACCCAGTACTTC. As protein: CASRTSGGQETQYF.

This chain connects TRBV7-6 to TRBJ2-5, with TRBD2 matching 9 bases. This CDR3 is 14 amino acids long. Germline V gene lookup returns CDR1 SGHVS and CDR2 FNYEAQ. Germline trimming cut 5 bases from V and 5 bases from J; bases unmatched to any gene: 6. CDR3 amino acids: CASSAGGPGETQYF. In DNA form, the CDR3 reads TGTGCCAGCAGCGCGGGGGGGCCAGGGGAGACCCAGTACTTC.

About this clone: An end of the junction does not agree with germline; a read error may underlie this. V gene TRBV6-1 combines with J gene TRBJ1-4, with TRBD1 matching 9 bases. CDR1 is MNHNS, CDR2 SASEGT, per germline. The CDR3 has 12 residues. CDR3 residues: CASSEALSGQGF. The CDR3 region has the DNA TGTGCCAGCAGTGAAGCGCTTTCGGGACAGGGTTTT.

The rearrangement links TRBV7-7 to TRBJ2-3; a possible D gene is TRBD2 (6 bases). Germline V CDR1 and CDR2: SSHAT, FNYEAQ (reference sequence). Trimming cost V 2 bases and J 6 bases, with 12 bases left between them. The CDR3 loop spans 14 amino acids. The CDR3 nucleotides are TGTGCCAGCAGCTTATTGGGGGGTGGTGATACGCAGTATTTT. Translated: CASSLLGGGDTQYF.

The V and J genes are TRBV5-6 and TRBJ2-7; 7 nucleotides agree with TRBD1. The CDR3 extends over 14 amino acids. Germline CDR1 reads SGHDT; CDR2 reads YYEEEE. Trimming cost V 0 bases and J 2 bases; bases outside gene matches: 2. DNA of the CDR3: TGTGCCAGCAGCTTGGGACAGGGTCCCTACGAGCAGTACTTC. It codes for CASSLGQGPYEQYF. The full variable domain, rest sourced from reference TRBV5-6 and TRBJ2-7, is DAGVTQSPTHLIKTRGQQVTLRCSPKSGHDTVSWYQQALGQGPQFIFQYYEEEERQRGNFPDRFSGHQFPNYSSELNVNALLLGDSALYLCASSLGQGPYEQYFGPGTRLTVT.

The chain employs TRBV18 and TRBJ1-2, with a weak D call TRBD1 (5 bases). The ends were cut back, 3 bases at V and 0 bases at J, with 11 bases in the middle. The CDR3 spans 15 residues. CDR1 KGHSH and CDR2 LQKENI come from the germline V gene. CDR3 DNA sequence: TGTGCCAGCTCACCTATACAGGTGACTAACTATGGCTACACCTTC. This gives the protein CASSPIQVTNYGYTF.

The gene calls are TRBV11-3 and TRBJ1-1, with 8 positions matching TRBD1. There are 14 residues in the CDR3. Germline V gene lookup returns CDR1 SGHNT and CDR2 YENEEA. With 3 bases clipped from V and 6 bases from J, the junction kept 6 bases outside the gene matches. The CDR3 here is CASSLGQVSAEAFF. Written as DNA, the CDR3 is TGTGCCAGCAGCTTGGGACAGGTTAGTGCTGAAGCTTTCTTT.

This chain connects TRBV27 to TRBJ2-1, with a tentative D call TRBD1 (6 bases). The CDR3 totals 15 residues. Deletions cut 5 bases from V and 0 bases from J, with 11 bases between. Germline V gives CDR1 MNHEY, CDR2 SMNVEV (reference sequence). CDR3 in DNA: TGTGCCAGCAGTGACAGGCTTAGCTCCTACAATGAGCAGTTCTTC. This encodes CASSDRLSSYNEQFF.

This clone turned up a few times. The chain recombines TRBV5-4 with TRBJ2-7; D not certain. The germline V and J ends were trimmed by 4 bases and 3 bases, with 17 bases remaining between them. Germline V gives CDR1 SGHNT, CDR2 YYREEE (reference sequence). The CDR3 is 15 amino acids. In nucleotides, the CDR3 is TGTGCCAGCAGCGGCCGTCCCCTAGGAGACTACGAGCAGTACTTC. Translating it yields CASSGRPLGDYEQYF.

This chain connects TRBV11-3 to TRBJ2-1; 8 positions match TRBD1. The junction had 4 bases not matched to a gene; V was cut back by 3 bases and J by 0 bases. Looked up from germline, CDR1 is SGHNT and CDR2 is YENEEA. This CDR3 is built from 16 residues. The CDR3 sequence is CASSLRTGSSYNEQFF. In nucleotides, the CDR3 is TGTGCCAGCAGCTTGCGGACAGGGAGCTCCTACAATGAGCAGTTCTTC.

CDR3 sequence reads: CASSSTGTNSNQPQHF. DNA for the CDR3: TGTGCCAGCAGCTCCACAGGGACGAACAGCAATCAGCCCCAGCATTTT. V is TRBV5-6 and J is TRBJ1-5; D might be TRBD1 (6 bases). Germline V gene lookup returns CDR1 SGHDT and CDR2 YYEEEE. CDR3 size: 16 residues. Trimming pared 3 bases from V and 1 base from J, leaving 14 bases between.

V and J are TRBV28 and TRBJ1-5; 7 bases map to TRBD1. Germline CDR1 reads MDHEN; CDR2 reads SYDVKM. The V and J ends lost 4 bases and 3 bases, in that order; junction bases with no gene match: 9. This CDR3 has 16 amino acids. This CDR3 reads CASSSHPGQPNQPQHF. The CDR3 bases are TGTGCCAGCAGTTCCCACCCGGGACAGCCCAATCAGCCCCAGCATTTT.

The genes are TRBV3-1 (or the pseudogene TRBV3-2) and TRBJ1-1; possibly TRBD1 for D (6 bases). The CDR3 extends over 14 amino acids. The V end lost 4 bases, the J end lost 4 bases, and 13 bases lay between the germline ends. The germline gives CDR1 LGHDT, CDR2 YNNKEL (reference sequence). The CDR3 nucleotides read TGTGCCAGCAGCCCCCTGGGACACTCCACTGAAGCTTTCTTT. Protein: CASSPLGHSTEAFF.

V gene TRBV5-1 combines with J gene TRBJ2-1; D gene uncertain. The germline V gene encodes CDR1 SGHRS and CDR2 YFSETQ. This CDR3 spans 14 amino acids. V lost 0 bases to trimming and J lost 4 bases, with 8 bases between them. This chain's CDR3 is CASSLGQAYNEQFF. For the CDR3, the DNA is TGCGCCAGCAGCTTGGGGCAGGCTTACAATGAGCAGTTCTTC.

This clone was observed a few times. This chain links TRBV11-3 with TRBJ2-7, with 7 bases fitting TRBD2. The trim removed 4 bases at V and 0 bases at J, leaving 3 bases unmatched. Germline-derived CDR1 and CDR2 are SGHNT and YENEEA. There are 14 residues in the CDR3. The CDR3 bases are TGTGCCAGCAGCTCCAGGACTAGCTCCTACGAGCAGTACTTC. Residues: CASSSRTSSYEQYF.